In its sample, the clone carrying this T cell receptor beta chain was seen once. Its antigen is currently unknown. Expressed TCRB transcripts were sequenced because the entire RNA isolate underwent reverse transcription. Assay used: immunoSEQ multiplex PCR; TCRdb lists only in-frame clones, some missing. The sample has over 25,000 clones, 49% seen once. The entry originates in a study of beta chain features in type 1 diabetes. Study results and limitations: Across all four CD4+ subsets, people with type 1 diabetes showed modestly shorter TCRB CDR3s.

With V trimmed by 4 bases and J by 6 bases, 1 base remained unmatched. This CDR3 region has 15 residues. The germline gives CDR1 MNHEY, CDR2 SMNVEV (reference sequence). This chain links TRBV27 with TRBJ2-3; TRBD2 matches 16 bases. The sample taken for sequencing was stem cell memory CD4+ T cells from blood. The sequence came from a man in his thirties or forties with type 1 diabetes. As DNA, the CDR3 is TGTGCCAGCAGTTGGGGACTAGCGGGGGGGGATACGCAGTATTTT. Translating gives CASSWGLAGGDTQYF.